This T cell receptor (beta chain) was found in a study of T-cell reconstitution after alpha-beta-depleted transplantation in children. Notes on the study in general: A year had passed since transplant, and T-cell counts and diversity by then came mostly from newly produced T cells.

A word on this clonotype: Its antigen is unidentified.

Construction of the TCRbeta library involved unique molecular identifiers. TCRdb re-called the PCR reads through MiXCR, storing one row per CDR3 protein. Of approximately 220,000 distinct CDR3 sequences in the sample, roughly 18% were seen once. The germline V gene has CDR1 KGHDR and CDR2 SFDVKD. The CDR3 has 13 residues. V lost 8 bases to trimming and J lost 2 bases, with 10 bases between them. The starting material was PBMCs, mostly from graft donor cells, obtained 360 days after TCRalphabeta/CD19-depleted stem cell transplant. The source of this sequence is a male patient aged 2-9 years who had a stem cell transplant for acute lymphoblastic leukemia, so the T cells may come from the graft donor. The chain is built from TRBV24-1 and TRBJ2-3; no clear D gene. This chain's CDR3 is CATNDGSTDTQYF. In DNA form, the CDR3 reads TGTGCCACCAATGACGGATCCACAGATACGCAGTATTTT.